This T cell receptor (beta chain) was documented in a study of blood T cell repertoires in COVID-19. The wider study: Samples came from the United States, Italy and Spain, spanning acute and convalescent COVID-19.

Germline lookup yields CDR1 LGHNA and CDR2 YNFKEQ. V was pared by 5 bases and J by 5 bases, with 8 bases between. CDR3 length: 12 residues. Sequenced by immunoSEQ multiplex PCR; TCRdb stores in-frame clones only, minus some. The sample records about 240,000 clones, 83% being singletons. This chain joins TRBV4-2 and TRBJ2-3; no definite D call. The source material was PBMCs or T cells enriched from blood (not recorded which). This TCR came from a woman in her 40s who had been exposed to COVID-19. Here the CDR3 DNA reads TGTGCCAGCAGCGGTGCGGTAGATACGCAGTATTTT. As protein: CASSGAVDTQYF.